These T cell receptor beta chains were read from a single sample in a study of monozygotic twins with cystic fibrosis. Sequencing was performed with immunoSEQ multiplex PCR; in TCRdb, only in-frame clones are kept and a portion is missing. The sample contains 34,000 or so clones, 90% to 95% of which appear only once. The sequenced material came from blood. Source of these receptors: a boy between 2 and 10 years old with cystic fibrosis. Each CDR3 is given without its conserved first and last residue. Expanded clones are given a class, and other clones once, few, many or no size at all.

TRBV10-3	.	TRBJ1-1	AISGQAGWAF
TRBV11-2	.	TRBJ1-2	ASSYGQATLYYGYT
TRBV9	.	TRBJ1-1	ASSVGTGLNTEAF
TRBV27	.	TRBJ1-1	ASAPGTPNTEAF
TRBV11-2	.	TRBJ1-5	ASSTGTGSNQPQH
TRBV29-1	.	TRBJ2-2	SVERSGGYTGELF
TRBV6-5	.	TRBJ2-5	ASSYGAGQGETQY
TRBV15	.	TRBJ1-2	ATSTMLGQGANYGYT
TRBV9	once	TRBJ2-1	ASSAPRGPHSEQF
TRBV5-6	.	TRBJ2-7	ASSLAGSSYEQY
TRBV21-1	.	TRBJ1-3	ASSKPGQGAYGNTIY
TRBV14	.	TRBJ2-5	ASSHPRSTARETQY
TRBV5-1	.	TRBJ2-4	ASSRDSGSKNIQY
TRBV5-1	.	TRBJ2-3	ASSLSGFPTDTQY
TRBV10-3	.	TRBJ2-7	AISGTGLYEQY